Listed here are 13 T cell receptor beta chains from one sample, sequenced in a study of blood T cell repertoires in COVID-19. The assay was immunoSEQ multiplex PCR, and TCRdb's table has in-frame clones only and misses some. Of under 200,000 clones in the sample, about 84% are singletons; the top ten hold around 6%. The specimen was PBMCs or T cells enriched from blood (not recorded which). The receptors were gathered from a middle-aged woman with acute COVID-19.

The chain combines TRBV30 with TRBJ2-7, with D perhaps TRBD1 (5 bases). V lost 5 bases, J lost 3 bases, and 11 bases lay in between. This CDR3 has 12 residues. Germline-derived CDR1 and CDR2 are GTSNPN and SVGIG (reference sequence). CDR3 DNA sequence: TGTGCCTGGGCTAAGGGGAACTACGAGCAGTACTTC. Protein product: CAWAKGNYEQYF.

The V call is TRBV11-2, the J call TRBJ2-1, with 9 bases fitting TRBD2. Germline V gene sequence: CDR1 SGHAT, CDR2 FQNNGV. This CDR3 is built from 15 residues. The V and J ends lost 0 bases and 7 bases, in that order; junction bases with no gene match: 4. In DNA form, the CDR3 reads TGTGCCAGCAGCTTAGATGTAGCGGGAGTAAATGAGCAGTTCTTC. It yields the protein CASSLDVAGVNEQFF.

This clone appeared once. This chain's CDR3 is CASSLQGQNIQYF. The CDR3 DNA reads TGTGCCAGCAGCTTACAGGGGCAAAACATTCAGTACTTC. This rearrangement joins TRBV13 to TRBJ2-4, with D possibly being TRBD1 (6 bases). The CDR3 covers 13 residues. Looked up from germline, CDR1 is PRHDT and CDR2 is FYEKMQ (reference sequence). Trimming took off 2 bases at V and 5 bases at J, with 7 bases between the two ends.

The CDR3, as DNA: TGTGCCAGCAGCCCGCCCCCGGGACAGGGGGGTAGGTGGGAGTTCTTC. Protein product: CASSPPPGQGGRWEFF. The rearrangement joins TRBV13 to TRBJ2-1, with TRBD1 identical over 11 bases. V trimming: 5 bases; J trimming: 14 bases; junction bases outside the gene matches: 17. Looked up from germline, CDR1 is PRHDT and CDR2 is FYEKMQ (reference sequence). The CDR3 has 16 amino acids. Full variable domain (remainder filled in from reference TRBV13 and TRBJ2-1): AAGVIQSPRHLIKEKRETATLKCYPIPRHDTVYWYQQGPGQDPQFLISFYEKMQSDKGSIPDRFSAQQFSDYHSELNMSSLELGDSALYFCASSPPPGQGGRWEFFGPGTRLTVL.

Worth noting for this clone: Other nucleotide sequences from this sample produce the same CDR3. The chain is built from TRBV9 and TRBJ2-1; 12 bases agree with TRBD2. The V and J ends lost 0 bases and 6 bases, in that order; junction bases with no gene match: 1. The CDR3 has 15 amino acids. Germline CDR1 reads SGDLS; CDR2 reads YYNGEE. The CDR3 nucleotides read TGTGCCAGCAGCGTAGGACTAGCGGGAGTCAATGAGCAGTTCTTC. It codes for CASSVGLAGVNEQFF.

The DNA of the CDR3 is TGTGCCAGCAGGGCGGAAGTGACAGGGAACTATGGCTACACCTTC. Protein: CASRAEVTGNYGYTF. The chain employs TRBV2 and TRBJ1-2; TRBD1 matches 7 bases. Germline-derived CDR1 and CDR2 are SNHLY and FYNNEI. CDR3 size: 15 residues. Trimming cost V 6 bases and J 2 bases; bases outside gene matches: 9.

The chain joins TRBV7-9 to TRBJ1-2, with 7 bases aligning to TRBD1. This CDR3 is built from 16 residues. The ends lost 2 bases at V and 3 bases at J; junction bases unmatched: 9. Germline V gene data show CDR1 as SEHNR and CDR2 as FQNEAQ (reference sequence). The CDR3 nucleotides are TGTGCCAGCAGCTTACCGGAGGGGGCCCTCTACTATGGCTACACCTTC. Translated: CASSLPEGALYYGYTF.

The gene calls are TRBV6-1 and TRBJ1-1; 10 bases map to TRBD1. The CDR3 has 13 amino acids. Trimming at V came to 1 base and at J to 10 bases, leaving 3 bases not matched to a gene. Germline CDR1 is MNHNS and CDR2 is SASEGT. This chain's CDR3 is CASSEVRQGAAFF. DNA of the CDR3: TGTGCCAGCAGTGAAGTCCGACAGGGGGCAGCTTTCTTT.

The CDR3 here is CASSSEGTDTQYF. In DNA form, the CDR3 reads TGTGCCAGCAGCTCTGAGGGCACAGATACGCAGTATTTT. V is TRBV6-5 and J is TRBJ2-3; D ambiguous. CDR3 length: 13 residues. The V gene lost 6 bases and the J gene lost 1 base, with 8 bases spanning the gap. Germline CDR1 is MNHEY and CDR2 is SVGAGI.

This clone has just one count. The CDR3 DNA reads TGTGCCAGCAGCCAATGGCGGACTAGCGGGACTGAGCAGTTCTTC. Translating it yields CASSQWRTSGTEQFF. The genes are TRBV7-2 and TRBJ2-1, with 12 positions matching TRBD2. This CDR3 spans 15 amino acids. With 5 bases clipped from V and 9 bases from J, the junction kept 8 bases outside the gene matches. The germline V gene encodes CDR1 SGHTA and CDR2 FQGNSA.

CDR3 amino acids: CASSPRQGSYEQYF. CDR3 coding DNA: TGTGCCAGTAGCCCCAGACAGGGATCCTACGAGCAGTACTTC. The V gene is TRBV19, the J gene TRBJ2-7, with TRBD1 matching 7 bases. Germline V gene data show CDR1 as LNHDA and CDR2 as SQIVND (reference sequence). The V gene end was trimmed by 6 bases and the J gene end by 1 base; junction bases not matched to a gene: 6. The CDR3 extends over 14 amino acids.

This clone was found once. The chain carries TRBV30 and TRBJ2-4, with TRBD2 matching over 8 bases. The trim removed 4 bases at V and 7 bases at J, leaving 9 bases unmatched. This CDR3 region has 14 residues. Per the germline V gene, CDR1 is GTSNPN and CDR2 is SVGIG (reference sequence). The CDR3 loop reads CAWMPGLDSNIQYF. The CDR3 DNA is TGTGCCTGGATGCCGGGACTAGATAGTAACATTCAGTACTTC.

The chain is built from TRBV4-1 and TRBJ2-7, with 7 positions matching TRBD2. V lost 4 bases, J lost 3 bases, and 15 bases stayed unmatched. Germline CDR1 and CDR2: MGHRA and YSYEKL. The CDR3 is 17 amino acids. The CDR3 region is CASSPAGGLVGYYEQYF. For the CDR3, the DNA is TGCGCCAGCAGCCCCGCCGGAGGACTAGTAGGGTACTACGAGCAGTACTTC.